This record covers a single TCR beta chain. Its antigen is still unknown. The data belong to a study of siplizumab effects on memory and regulatory T cells. The repertoire was sequenced with immunoSEQ multiplex PCR; TCRdb's copy has only in-frame clones and lacks some. The sample records approximately 100,000 clones, about 93% being singletons. Study conclusions and caveats: An assignable naive or memory phenotype was lacking in roughly 75-96% of proliferating CD4+ or CD8+ clones. Treatment with siplizumab left mappable alloreactive CD4+ clones averaging roughly 66% Treg-derived, compared with about 27% in controls.

The CDR3 contains 14 residues. Germline CDR1 reads MNHNY; CDR2 reads SVGAGI (reference sequence). The V end was cut by 6 bases, the J end by 5 bases, with 14 bases between. The clonotype comes from a human donor in good health. The sequencing input was non-Treg CD4+ T cells sorted from blood. The chain recombines TRBV6-6 with TRBJ1-5, with a tentative D call TRBD1 (6 bases). The CDR3 reads CASSPGHKDQPQHF. The DNA for the CDR3 is TGTGCCAGCAGCCCGGGACATAAAGATCAGCCCCAGCATTTT.